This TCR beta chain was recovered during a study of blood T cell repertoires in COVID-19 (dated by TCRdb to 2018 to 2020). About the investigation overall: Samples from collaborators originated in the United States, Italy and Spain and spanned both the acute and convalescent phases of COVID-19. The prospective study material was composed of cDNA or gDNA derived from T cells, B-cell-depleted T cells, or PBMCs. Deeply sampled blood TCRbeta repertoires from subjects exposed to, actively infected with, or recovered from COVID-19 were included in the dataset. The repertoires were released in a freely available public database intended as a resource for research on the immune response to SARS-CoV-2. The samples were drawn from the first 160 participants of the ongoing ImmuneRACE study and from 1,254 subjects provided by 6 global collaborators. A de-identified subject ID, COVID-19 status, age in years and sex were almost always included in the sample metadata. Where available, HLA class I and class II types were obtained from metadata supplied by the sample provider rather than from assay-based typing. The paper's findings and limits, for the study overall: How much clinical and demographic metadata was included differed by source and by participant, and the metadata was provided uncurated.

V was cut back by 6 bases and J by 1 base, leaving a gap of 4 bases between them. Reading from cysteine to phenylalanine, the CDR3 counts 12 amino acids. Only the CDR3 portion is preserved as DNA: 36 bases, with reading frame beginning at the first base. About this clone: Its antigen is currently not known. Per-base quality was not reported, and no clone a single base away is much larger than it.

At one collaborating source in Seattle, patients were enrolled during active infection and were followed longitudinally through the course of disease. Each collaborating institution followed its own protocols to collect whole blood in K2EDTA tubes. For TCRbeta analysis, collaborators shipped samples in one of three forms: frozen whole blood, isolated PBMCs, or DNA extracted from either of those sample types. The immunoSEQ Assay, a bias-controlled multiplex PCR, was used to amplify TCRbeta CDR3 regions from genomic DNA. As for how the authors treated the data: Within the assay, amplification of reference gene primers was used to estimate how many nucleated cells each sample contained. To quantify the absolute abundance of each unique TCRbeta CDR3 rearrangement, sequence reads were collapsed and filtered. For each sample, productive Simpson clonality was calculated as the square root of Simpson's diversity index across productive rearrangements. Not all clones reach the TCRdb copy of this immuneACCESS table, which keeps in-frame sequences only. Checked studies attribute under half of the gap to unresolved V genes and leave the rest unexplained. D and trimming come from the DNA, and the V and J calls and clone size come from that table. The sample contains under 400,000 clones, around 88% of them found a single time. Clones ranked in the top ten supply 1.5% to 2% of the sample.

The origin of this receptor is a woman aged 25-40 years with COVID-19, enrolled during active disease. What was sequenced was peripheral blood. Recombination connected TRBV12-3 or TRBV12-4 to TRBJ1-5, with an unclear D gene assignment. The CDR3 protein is CASSQSNQPQHF. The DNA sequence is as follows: TGTGCCAGCAGCCAGAGCAATCAGCCCCAGCATTTT.